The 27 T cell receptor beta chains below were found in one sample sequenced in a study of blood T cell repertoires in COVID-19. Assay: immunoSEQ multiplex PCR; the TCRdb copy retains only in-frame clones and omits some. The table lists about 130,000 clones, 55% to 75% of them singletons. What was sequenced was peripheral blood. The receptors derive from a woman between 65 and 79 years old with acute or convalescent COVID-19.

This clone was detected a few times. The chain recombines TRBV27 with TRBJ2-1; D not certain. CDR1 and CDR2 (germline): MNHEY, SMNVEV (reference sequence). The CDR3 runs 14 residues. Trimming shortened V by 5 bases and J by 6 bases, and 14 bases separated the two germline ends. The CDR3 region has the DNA TGTGCCAGCAGTCCACCCCGTTCGGGCAATGAGCAGTTCTTC. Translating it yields CASSPPRSGNEQFF.

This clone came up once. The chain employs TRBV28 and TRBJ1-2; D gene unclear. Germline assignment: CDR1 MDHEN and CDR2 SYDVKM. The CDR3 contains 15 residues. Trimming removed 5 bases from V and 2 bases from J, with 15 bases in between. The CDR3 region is CASSAPSLSNYGYTF. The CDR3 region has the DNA TGTGCCAGCAGTGCCCCTAGCCTATCAAACTATGGCTACACCTTC.

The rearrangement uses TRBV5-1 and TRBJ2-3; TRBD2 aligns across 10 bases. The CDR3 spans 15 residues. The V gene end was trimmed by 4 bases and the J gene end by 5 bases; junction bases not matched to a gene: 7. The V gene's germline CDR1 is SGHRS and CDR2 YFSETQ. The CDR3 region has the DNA TGCGCCAGCAGCCGAGCGGGAGGGTATGGAGATACGCAGTATTTT. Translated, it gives CASSRAGGYGDTQYF.

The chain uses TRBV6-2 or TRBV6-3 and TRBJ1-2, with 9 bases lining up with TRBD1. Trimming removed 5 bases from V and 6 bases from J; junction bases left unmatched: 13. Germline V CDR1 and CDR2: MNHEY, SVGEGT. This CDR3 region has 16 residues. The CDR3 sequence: CASSPQSTQGANGYTF. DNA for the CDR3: TGTGCCAGCAGTCCCCAATCAACACAGGGGGCGAATGGCTACACCTTC.

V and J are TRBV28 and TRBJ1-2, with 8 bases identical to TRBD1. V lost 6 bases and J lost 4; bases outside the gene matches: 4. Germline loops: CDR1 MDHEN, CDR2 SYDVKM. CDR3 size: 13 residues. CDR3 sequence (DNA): TGTGCCAGCAGGTCGGACAGGGTCTATGGCTACACCTTC. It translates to CASRSDRVYGYTF.

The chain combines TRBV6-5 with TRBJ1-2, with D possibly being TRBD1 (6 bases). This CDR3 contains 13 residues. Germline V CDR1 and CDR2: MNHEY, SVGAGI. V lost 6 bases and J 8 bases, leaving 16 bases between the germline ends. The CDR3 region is CASRVGQIGGYTF. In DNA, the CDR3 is TGTGCCAGCAGGGTCGGACAGATTGGAGGCTACACCTTC.

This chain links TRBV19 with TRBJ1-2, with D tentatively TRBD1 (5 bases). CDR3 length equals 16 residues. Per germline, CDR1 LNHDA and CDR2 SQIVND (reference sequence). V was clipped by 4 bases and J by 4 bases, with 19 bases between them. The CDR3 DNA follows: TGTGCCAGTAGTAGTGCCGGGACTACCCACCTCTATGGCTACACCTTC. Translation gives CASSSAGTTHLYGYTF.

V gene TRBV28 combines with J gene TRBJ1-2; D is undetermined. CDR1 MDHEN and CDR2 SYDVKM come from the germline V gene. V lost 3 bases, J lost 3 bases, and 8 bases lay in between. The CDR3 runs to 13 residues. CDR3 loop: CASSLATDYGYTF. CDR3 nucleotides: TGTGCCAGCAGTTTGGCCACCGACTATGGCTACACCTTC.

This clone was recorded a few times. CDR3 in DNA: TGCGCCAGCAGCTTGGGATTTGGCGGGAGTGAAGGCACAGATACGCAGTATTTT. This translates into CASSLGFGGSEGTDTQYF. The chain carries TRBV5-1 and TRBJ2-3, with 7 bases that match TRBD2. Germline V CDR1 and CDR2: SGHRS, YFSETQ. V gave up 0 bases and J gave up 1 base; unmatched junction bases: 11. The CDR3 extends over 18 amino acids.

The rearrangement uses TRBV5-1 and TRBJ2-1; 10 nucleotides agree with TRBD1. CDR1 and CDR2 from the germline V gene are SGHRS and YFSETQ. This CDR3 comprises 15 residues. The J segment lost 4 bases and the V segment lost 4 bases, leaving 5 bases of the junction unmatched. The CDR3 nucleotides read TGCGCCAGCAGCAACCGGGACAGGGGTTACAATGAGCAGTTCTTC. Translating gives CASSNRDRGYNEQFF.

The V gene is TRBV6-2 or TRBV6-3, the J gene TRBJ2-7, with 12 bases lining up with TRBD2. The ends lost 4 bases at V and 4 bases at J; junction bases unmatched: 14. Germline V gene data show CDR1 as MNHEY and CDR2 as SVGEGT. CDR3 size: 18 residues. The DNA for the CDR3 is TGTGCCAGCAGTTTCCCGACTAGCGGGGGCTCCGACTTATACGAGCAGTACTTC. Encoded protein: CASSFPTSGGSDLYEQYF.

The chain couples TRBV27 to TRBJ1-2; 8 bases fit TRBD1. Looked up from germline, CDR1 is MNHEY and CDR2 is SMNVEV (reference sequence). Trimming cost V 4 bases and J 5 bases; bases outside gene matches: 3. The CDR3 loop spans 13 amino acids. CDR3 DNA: TGTGCCAGCAGTTCAAGGACAGGGTATGGCTACACCTTC. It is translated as CASSSRTGYGYTF.

CDR3 sequence (DNA): TGTGCCAGCAGCTTAGGAGCGGGTATAAACACCGGGGAGCTGTTTTTT. It encodes CASSLGAGINTGELFF. The chain has TRBV7-2 and TRBJ2-2, with TRBD2 as a possible D gene (6 bases). Per germline, CDR1 SGHTA and CDR2 FQGNSA. Trimming removed 1 base from V and 2 bases from J, with 11 bases in between. There are 16 residues in the CDR3.

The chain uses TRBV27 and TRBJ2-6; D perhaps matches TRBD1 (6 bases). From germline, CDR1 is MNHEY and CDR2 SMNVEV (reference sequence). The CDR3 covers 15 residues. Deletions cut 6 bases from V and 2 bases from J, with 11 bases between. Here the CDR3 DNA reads TGTGCCAGCAGCCTCGAGGGGGCTGGGGCCAACGTCCTGACTTTC. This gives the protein CASSLEGAGANVLTF.

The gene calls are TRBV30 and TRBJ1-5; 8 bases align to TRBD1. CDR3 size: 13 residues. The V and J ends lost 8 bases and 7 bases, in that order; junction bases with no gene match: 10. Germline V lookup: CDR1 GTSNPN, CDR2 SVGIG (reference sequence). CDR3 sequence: CAAAGGGRQPQHF. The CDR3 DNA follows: TGTGCCGCCGCAGGGGGCGGACGACAGCCCCAGCATTTT. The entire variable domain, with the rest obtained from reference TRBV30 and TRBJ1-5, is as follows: SQTIHQWPATLVQPVGSPLSLECTVEGTSNPNLYWYRQAAGRGLQLLFYSVGIGQISSEVPQNLSASRPQDRQFILSSKKLLLSDSGFYLCAAAGGGRQPQHFGDGTRLSIL.

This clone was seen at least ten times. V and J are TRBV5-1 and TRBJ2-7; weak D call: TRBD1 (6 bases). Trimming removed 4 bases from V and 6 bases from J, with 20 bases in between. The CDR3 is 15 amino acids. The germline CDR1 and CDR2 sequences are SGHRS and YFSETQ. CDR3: CASSTSRTVLSEQYF. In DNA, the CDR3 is TGCGCCAGCAGCACCTCAAGGACAGTTCTGAGCGAGCAGTACTTC.

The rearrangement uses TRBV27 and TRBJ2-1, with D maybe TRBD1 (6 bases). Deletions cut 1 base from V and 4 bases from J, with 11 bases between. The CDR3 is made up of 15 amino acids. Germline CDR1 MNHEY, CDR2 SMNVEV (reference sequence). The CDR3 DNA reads TGTGCCAGCAGTTTATATCTGGGGGCGTACAATGAGCAGTTCTTC. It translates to CASSLYLGAYNEQFF.

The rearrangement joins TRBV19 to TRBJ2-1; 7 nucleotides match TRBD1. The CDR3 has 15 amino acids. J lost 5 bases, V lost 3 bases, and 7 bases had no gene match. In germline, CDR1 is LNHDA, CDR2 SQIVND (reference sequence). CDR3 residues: CASSMWTGRDNEQFF. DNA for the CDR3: TGTGCCAGTAGTATGTGGACAGGTAGGGACAATGAGCAGTTCTTC.

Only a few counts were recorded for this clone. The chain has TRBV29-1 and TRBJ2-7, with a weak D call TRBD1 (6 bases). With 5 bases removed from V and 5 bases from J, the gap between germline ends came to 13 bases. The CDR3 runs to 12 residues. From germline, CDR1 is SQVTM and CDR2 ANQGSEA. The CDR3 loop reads CSVSDSRNEQYF. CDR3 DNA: TGCAGCGTTTCGGACAGTAGGAACGAGCAGTACTTC.

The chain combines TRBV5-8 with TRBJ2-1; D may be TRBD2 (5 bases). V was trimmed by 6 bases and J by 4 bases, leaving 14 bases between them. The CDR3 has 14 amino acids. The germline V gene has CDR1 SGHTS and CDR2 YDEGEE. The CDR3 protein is CASISTRGYNEQFF. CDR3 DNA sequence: TGTGCCAGCATATCTACTAGAGGTTACAATGAGCAGTTCTTC.

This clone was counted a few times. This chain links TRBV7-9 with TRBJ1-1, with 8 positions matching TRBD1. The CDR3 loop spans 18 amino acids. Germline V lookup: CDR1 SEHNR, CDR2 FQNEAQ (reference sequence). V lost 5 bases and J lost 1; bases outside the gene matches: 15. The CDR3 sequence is CASSPQGAPLQPNTEAFF. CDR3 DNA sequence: TGTGCCAGCAGCCCCCAGGGGGCGCCTCTCCAGCCGAACACTGAAGCTTTCTTT.

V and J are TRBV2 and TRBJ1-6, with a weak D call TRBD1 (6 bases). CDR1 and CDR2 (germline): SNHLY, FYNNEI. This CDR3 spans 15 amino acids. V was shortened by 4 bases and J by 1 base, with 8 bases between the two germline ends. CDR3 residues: CASSVDSSYNSPLHF. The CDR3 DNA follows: TGTGCCAGCAGTGTGGACAGTTCCTATAATTCACCCCTCCACTTT.

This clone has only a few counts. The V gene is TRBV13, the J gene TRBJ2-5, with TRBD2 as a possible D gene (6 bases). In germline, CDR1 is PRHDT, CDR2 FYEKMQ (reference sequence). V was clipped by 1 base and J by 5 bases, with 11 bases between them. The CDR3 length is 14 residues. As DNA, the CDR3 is TGTGCCAGCAGCTTAGCCGGGGGTTTGGAGACCCAGTACTTC. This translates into CASSLAGGLETQYF.

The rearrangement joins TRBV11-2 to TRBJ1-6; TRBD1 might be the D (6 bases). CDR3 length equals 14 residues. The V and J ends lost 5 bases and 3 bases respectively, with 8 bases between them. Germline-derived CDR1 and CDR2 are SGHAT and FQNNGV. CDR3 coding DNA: TGTGCCAGCAGCGAGGACAGCTATAATTCACCCCTCCACTTT. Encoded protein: CASSEDSYNSPLHF.

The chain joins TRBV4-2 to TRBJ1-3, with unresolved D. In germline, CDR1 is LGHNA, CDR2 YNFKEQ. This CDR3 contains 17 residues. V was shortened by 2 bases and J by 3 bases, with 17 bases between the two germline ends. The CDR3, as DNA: TGTGCCAGCAGCCAACCCTTCCTAGGTATAGATGGAAACACCATATATTTT. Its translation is CASSQPFLGIDGNTIYF.

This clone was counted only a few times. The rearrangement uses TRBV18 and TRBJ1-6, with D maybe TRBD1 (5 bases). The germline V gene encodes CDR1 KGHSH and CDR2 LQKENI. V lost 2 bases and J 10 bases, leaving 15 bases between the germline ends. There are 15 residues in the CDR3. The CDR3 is CASSPTGRVESPLHF. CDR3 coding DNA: TGTGCCAGCTCACCAACCGGCAGGGTAGAATCACCCCTCCACTTT.

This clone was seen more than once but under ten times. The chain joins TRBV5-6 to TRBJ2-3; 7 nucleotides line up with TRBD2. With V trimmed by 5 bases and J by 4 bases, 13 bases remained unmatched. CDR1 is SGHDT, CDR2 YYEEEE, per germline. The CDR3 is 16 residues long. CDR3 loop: CASRNRLAVGPDTQYF. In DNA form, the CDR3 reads TGTGCCAGCAGGAACCGACTAGCAGTGGGCCCAGATACGCAGTATTTT.